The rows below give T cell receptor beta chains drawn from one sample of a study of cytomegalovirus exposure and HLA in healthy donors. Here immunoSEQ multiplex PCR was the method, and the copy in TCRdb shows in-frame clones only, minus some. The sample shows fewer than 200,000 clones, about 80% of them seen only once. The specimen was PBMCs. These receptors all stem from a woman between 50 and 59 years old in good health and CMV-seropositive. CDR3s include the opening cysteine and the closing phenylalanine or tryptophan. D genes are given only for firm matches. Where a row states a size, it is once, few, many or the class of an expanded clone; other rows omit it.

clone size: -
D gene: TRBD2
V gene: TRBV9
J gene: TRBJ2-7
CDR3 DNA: TGTGCCAGCAGCGGGGGTTCTAGCGGCTACGAGCAGTACTTC
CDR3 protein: CASSGGSSGYEQYF

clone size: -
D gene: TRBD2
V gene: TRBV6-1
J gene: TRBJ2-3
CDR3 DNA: TGTGCCAGCAGTGATGGGCTAGCGGGAGTTTCTACGCAGTATTTT
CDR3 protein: CASSDGLAGVSTQYF

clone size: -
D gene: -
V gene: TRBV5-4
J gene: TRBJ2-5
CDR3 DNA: TGTGCCAGCAGCTTCGTGGGAGCAGAGACCCAGTACTTC
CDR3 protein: CASSFVGAETQYF

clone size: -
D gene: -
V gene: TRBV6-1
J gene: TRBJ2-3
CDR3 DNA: TGTGCCAGCCCACCTCCGGGATGGACAGATACGCAGTATTTT
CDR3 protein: CASPPPGWTDTQYF

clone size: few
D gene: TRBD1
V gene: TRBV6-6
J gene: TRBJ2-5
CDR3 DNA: TGTGCCAGCAGTTACATACAGGGGGTACAACAAGAGACCCAGTACTTC
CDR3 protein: CASSYIQGVQQETQYF

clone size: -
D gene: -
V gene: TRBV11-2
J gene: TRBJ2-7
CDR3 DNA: TGTGCCAGCAGCTCGGGGTACGAGCAGTACTTC
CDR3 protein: CASSSGYEQYF

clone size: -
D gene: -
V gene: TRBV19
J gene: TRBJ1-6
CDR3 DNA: TGTGCCAGTAGTATAAGTGGCCGTAATTCACCCCTCCACTTT
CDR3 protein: CASSISGRNSPLHF

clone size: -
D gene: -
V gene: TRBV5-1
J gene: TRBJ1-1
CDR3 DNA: TGCGCCAGCAGCTTGGAGTCAGGGAACACTGAAGCTTTCTTT
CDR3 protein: CASSLESGNTEAFF

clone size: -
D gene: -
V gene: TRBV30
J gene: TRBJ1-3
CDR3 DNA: TGTGCCTGGAGTACCGGGGGCTCTGGAAACACCATATATTTT
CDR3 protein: CAWSTGGSGNTIYF

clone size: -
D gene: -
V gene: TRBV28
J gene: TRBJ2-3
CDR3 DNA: TGTGCCAGCAGGGGGCCTATAGATACGCAGTATTTT
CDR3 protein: CASRGPIDTQYF

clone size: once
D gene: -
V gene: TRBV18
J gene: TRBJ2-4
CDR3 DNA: TGTGCCAGCTCACCCTCCGCCAAAAACATTCAGTACTTC
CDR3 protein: CASSPSAKNIQYF

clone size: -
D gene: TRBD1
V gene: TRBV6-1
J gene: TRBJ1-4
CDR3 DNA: TGTGCCAGCAGTCTCGGGGACAGAGGGGAAAAACTGTTTTTT
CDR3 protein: CASSLGDRGEKLFF

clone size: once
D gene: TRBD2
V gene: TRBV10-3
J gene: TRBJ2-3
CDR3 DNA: TGTGCCATCAGGGGGACTAGCGGGAGCACAGATACGCAGTATTTT
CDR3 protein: CAIRGTSGSTDTQYF

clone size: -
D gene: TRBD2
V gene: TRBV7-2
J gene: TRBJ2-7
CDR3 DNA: TGTGCCAGCAGCCCCGACGCACTAGCGGGGGGAAGGGGGCAGTACTTC
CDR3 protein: CASSPDALAGGRGQYF

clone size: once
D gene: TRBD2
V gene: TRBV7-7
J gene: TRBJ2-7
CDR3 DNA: TGTGCTAGCAGCACCTCCATAGCGGGGTTCTACGAGCAGTACTTC
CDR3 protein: CASSTSIAGFYEQYF

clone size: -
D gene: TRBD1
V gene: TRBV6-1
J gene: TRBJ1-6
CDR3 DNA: TGTGCCAGCACGACAGGGGGCTTGGATAATTCACCCCTCCACTTT
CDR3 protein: CASTTGGLDNSPLHF

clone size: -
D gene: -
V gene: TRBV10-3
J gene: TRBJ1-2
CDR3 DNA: TGTGCCATCAGTAACGGGGGTGAATATGGCTACACCTTC
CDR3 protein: CAISNGGEYGYTF

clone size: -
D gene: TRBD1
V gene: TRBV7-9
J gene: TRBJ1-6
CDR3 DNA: TGTGCCAGCAGCCTCCGGGACAGGGGGCGAAATTCACCCCTCCACTTT
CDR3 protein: CASSLRDRGRNSPLHF

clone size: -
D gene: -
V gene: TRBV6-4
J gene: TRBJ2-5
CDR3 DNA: TGTGCCAGCACCATTACCAGGGAAGAGACCCAGTACTTC
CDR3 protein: CASTITREETQYF

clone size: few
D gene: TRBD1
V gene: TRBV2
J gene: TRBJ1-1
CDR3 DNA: TGTGCCAGCCGACAGGGTCGTGCCGCTGAAGCTTTCTTT
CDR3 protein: CASRQGRAAEAFF

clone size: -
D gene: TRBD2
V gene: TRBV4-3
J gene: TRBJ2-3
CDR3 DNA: TGCGCCAGCAGCCAAGAAGCGATAGCGGGGGGGCAGGCAGATACGCAGTATTTT
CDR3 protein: CASSQEAIAGGQADTQYF

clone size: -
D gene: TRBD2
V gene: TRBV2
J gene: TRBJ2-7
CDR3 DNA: TGTGCCAGCAGTGGGGGTAGCGGGAGGGCCCGGGGCGAGCAGTACTTC
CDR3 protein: CASSGGSGRARGEQYF

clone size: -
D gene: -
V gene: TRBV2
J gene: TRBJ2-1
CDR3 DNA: TGTGCCAGCAGAAAAGGGGGTATAGTGCGGAATGAGCAGTTCTTC
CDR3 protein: CASRKGGIVRNEQFF

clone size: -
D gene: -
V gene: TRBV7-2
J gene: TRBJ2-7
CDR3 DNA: TGTGCCAGCAGCTTAGGGGCCAGTTTAGTCTACGAGCAGTACTTC
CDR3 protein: CASSLGASLVYEQYF

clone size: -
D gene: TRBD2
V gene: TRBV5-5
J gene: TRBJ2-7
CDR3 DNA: TGTGCCAGCAGCTTGAGGCTAGCGGGAGGCCTTTTAAACTCCTACGAGCAGTACTTC
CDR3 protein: CASSLRLAGGLLNSYEQYF

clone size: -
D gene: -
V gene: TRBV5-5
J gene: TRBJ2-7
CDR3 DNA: TGTGCCAGCAGCTTGGAAGGAGCCGCCCGGGAAAACTTC
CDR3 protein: CASSLEGAARENF

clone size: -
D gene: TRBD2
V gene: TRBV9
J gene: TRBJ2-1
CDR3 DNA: TGTGCCAGCAGCGTGGGAGGGCGCTACAATGAGCAGTTCTTC
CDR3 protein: CASSVGGRYNEQFF

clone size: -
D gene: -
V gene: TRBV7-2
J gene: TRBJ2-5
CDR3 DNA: TGTGCCAGCAGCTCTCCCCGGTCCGGGGAGACCCAGTACTTC
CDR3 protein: CASSSPRSGETQYF

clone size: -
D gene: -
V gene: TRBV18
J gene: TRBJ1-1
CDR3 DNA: TGTGCCAGCTCACCACAAAGGGAGTGGAACACTGAAGCTTTCTTT
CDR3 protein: CASSPQREWNTEAFF

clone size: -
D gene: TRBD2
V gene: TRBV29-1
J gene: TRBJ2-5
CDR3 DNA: TGCAGCGTTGAAGGGCTAGCGGGACATAAGGAGACCCAGTACTTC
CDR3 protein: CSVEGLAGHKETQYF

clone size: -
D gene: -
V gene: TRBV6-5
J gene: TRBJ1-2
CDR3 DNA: TGTGCCAGCAGCCCTAGGCGGGGGGTGGCCTATGGCTACACCTTC
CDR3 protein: CASSPRRGVAYGYTF

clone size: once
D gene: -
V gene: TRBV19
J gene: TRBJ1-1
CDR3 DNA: TGTGCCAGTAGCCACCGGCTGCGGGTGGACACTGAAGCTTTCTTT
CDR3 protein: CASSHRLRVDTEAFF

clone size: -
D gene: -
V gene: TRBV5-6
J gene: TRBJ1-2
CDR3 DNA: TGTGCCAGCAGCTTGCCCAGGGATTATGGCTACACCTTC
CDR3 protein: CASSLPRDYGYTF

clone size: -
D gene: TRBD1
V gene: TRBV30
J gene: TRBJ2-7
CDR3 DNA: TGTGCCTGGAGCGGAACGACAGGGTCGGCCGAGCAGTACTTC
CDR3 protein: CAWSGTTGSAEQYF

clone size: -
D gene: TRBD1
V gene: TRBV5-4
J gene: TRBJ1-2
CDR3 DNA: TGTGCCAGCAGCTTGGAGGGGGCGAGTACTAACTATGGCTACACCTTC
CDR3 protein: CASSLEGASTNYGYTF

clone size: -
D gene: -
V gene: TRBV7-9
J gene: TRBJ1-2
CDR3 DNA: TGTGCCAGCAGCTTAATACGGGGGACCGCCTATGGCTACACCTTC
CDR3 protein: CASSLIRGTAYGYTF

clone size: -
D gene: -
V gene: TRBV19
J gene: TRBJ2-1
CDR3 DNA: TGTGCCAGTAGTATTAGCGATCGGAGCTTCTCCTACAATGAGCAGTTCTTC
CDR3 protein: CASSISDRSFSYNEQFF

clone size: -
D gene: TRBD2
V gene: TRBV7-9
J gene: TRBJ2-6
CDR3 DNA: TGTGCCAGCAGCTCCAGGGGACTAGCGGGGGGTGGGGCCAACGTCCTGACTTTC
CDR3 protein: CASSSRGLAGGGANVLTF

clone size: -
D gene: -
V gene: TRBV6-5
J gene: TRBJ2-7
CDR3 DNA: TGTGCCAGCAGTTACGCCTACGGTGACTCCTACGAGCAGTACTTC
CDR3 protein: CASSYAYGDSYEQYF

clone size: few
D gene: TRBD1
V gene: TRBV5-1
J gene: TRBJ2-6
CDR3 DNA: TGCGCCAGCAGCTTGATCCCAGGGGGCACTGGGGCCAACGTCCTGACTTTC
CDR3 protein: CASSLIPGGTGANVLTF

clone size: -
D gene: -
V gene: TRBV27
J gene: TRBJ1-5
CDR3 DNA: TGTGCCAGCAGTTGGGGGCTGAGGGCGCCCCAGCATTTT
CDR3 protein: CASSWGLRAPQHF

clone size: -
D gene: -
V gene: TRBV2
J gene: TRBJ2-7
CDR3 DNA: TGTGCCAGCAGTACCAAGGAGGAGCAGTACTTC
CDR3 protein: CASSTKEEQYF

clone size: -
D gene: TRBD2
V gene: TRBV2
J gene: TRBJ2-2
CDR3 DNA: TGTGCCAGCAGTGAACACGTAGCGGGAGGGCCGGTCACCGGGGAGCTGTTTTTT
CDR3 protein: CASSEHVAGGPVTGELFF

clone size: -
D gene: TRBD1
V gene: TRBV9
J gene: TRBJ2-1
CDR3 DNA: TGTGCCAGCAGCGCAGACCCGACAGGGGGCTGGAATGAGCAGTTCTTC
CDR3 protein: CASSADPTGGWNEQFF

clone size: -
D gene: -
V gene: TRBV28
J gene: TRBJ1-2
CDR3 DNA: TGTGCCAGCAGTTTGCCCGCCCGGCGGGGCTACACCTTC
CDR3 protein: CASSLPARRGYTF

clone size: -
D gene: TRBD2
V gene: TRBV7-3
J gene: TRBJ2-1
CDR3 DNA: TGTGCCAGCAGCCTAGCGGGAGGGCCCAATGAGCAGTTCTTC
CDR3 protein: CASSLAGGPNEQFF

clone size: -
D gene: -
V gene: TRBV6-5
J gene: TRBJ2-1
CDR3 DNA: TGTGCCAGCAGTTACCGGTATGAGCAGTTCTTC
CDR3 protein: CASSYRYEQFF

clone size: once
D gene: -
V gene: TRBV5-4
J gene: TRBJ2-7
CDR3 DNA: TGTGCCAGCAGAGGGCGGGGAGGATCTAGTACCTACGAGCAGTACTTC
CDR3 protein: CASRGRGGSSTYEQYF

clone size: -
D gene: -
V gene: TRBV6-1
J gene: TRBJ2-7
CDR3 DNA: TGTGCCAGCACCGGGCCCCTAGCGTCCTACGAGCAGTACTTC
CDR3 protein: CASTGPLASYEQYF

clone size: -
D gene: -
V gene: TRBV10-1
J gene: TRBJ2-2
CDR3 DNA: TGCGCCAGCAGGGGCGGGGGCGCAGGGGAGCTGTTTTTT
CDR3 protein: CASRGGGAGELFF

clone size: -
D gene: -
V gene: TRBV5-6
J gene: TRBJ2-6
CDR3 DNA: TGTGCCAGCAGCTTACAGGACCTCCTCTCTGGGGCCAACGTCCTGACTTTC
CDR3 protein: CASSLQDLLSGANVLTF

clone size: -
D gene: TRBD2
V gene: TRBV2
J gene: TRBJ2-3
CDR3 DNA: TGTGCCAGCAGTGCCGACGTGAGGCTAGCGGGAGGGGGAACGCAGTATTTT
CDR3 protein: CASSADVRLAGGGTQYF

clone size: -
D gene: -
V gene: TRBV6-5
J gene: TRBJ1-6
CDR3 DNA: TGTGCCAGCAGTTTCCTTCAGGGGAACGCTTCACCCCTCCACTTT
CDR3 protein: CASSFLQGNASPLHF

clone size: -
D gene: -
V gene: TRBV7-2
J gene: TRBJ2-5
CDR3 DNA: TGTGCCAGCAGCTTAGAACGGAGAAGATTCCAGTACTTC
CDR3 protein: CASSLERRRFQYF

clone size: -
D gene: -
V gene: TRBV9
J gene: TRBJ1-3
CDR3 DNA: TGTGCCAGCAGCATACAGGGAGACCTTGGAAACACCATATATTTT
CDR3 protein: CASSIQGDLGNTIYF

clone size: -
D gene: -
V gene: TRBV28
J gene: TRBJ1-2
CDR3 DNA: TGTGCCAGCAGACCGCCTCCAGGGGCCGGATATGGCTACACCTTC
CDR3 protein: CASRPPPGAGYGYTF

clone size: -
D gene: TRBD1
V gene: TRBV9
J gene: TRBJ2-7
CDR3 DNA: TGTGCCAGCAGCGCCCGGGACAGATCTGACCACGAGCAGTACTTC
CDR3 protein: CASSARDRSDHEQYF